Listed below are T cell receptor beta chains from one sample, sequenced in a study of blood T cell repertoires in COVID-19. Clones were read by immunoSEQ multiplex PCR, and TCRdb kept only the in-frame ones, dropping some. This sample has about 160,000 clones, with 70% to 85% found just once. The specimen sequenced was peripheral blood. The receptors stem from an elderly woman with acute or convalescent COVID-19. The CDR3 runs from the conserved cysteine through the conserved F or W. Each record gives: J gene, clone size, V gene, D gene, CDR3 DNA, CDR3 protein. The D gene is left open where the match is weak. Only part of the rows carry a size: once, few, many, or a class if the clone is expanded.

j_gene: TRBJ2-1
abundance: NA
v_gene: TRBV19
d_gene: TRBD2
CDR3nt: TGTGCCAGTAGTACCGGGACTAGCGGGAGTAATGAGCAGTTCTTC
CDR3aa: CASSTGTSGSNEQFF

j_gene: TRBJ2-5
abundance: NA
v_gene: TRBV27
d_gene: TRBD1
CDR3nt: TGTGCCAGCAGTCCGTACCGGGGACAGCAAGAGACCCAGTACTTC
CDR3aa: CASSPYRGQQETQYF

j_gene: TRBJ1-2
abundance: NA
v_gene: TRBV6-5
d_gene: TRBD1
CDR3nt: TGTGCCAGCAGGTCCAGGGGGGACTACTATGGCTACACCTTC
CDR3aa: CASRSRGDYYGYTF

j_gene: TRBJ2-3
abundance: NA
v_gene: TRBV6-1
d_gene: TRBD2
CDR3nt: TGTGCCAGCAGTGAAGTGGTTCCGGGACTAGCGGCTAGGAGTTCTAGCACAGATACGCAGTATTTT
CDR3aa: CASSEVVPGLAARSSSTDTQYF

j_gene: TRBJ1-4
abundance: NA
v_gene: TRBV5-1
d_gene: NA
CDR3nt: TGCGCCAGCGCTCAGGAGGGCGGTACAACTAATGAAAAACTGTTTTTT
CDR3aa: CASAQEGGTTNEKLFF

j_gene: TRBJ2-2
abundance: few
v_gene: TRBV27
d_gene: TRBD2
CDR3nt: TGTGCCAGCAGCGGGAGCGGGATTGACACCGGGGAGCTGTTTTTT
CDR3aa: CASSGSGIDTGELFF

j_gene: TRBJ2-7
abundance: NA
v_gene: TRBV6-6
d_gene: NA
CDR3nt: TGTGCCAGCCACCTCCTCCCGCCGGGTCGGAGAGAGCAGTACTTC
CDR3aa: CASHLLPPGRREQYF

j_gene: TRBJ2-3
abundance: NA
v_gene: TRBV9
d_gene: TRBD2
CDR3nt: TGTGCCAGCAGCGGCTTACTAGCGGGAGCGGGAGATACGCAGTATTTT
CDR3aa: CASSGLLAGAGDTQYF

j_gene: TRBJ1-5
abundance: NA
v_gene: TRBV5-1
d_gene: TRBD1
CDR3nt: TGCGCCAGCAGCCTTGGGACAGGGAATCAGCCCCAGCATTTT
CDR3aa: CASSLGTGNQPQHF

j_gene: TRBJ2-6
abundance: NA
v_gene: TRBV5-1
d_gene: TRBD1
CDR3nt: TGCGCCAGCAGCGGACAGGGGCTAGGAACTGGGGCCAACGTCCTGACTTTC
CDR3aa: CASSGQGLGTGANVLTF

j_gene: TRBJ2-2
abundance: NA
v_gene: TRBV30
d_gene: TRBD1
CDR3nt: TGTGCCTGGGGACAGGGGGCGGGCGGGGAGCTGTTTTTT
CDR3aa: CAWGQGAGGELFF

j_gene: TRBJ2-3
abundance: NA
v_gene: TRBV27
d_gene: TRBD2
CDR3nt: TGTGCCACCTCTAGCGGGATTGTCCAAAATACGCAGTATTTT
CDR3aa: CATSSGIVQNTQYF

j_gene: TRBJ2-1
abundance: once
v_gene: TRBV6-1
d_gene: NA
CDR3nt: TGTGCCAGCAGTGAGAGTAGCGGCGACAATGAGCAGTTCTTC
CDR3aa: CASSESSGDNEQFF

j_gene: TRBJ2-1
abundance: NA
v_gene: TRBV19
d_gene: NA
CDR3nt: TGTGCCAGTGCTACGGGGAATGAGCAGTTCTTC
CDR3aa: CASATGNEQFF

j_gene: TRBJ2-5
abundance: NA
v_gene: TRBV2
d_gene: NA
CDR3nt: TGTGCCAGGGACTCGTCGAACCAAGAGACCCAGTACTTC
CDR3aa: CARDSSNQETQYF

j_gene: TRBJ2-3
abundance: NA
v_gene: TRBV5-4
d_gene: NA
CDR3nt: TGTGCCAGCAGCTTGGGGCAGGGCCCGGGCACGGGTACGCAGTATTTT
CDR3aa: CASSLGQGPGTGTQYF

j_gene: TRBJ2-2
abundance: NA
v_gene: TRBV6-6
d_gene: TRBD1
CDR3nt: TGTGCCAGCAGTTACCGGACAGGGGGCACCGGGGAGCTGTTTTTT
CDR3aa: CASSYRTGGTGELFF

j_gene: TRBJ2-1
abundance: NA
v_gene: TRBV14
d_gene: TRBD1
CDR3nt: TGTGCCAGCAGCCAATTGGTCGGGACAGAGGGCAATGAGCAGTTCTTC
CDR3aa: CASSQLVGTEGNEQFF

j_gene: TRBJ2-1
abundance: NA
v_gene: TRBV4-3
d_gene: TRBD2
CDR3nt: TGCGCCAGCAGCCGCGAAGCGGGAGGGCTCTCCTACAATGAGCAGTTCTTC
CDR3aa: CASSREAGGLSYNEQFF

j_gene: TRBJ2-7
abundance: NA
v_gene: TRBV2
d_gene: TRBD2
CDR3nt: TGTGCCAGCAGGGGGGGGACTAGAGGCATCTACGAGCAGTACTTC
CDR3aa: CASRGGTRGIYEQYF

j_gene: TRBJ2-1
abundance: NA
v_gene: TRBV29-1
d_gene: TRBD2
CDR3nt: TGCAGCGTTTTATCTCGGGAGGGCCGGAATGAGCAGTTCTTC
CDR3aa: CSVLSREGRNEQFF

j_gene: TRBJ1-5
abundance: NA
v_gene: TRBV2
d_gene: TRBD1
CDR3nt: TGTGCCAGCAGTAACCCAGGGGGAACCGGCTGGCAGCATTTT
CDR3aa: CASSNPGGTGWQHF

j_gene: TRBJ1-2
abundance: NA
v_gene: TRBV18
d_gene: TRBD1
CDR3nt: TGTGCCAGCTCACAGCATAGGCCGGGACAGGGTTCGAGTGGCTACACCTTC
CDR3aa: CASSQHRPGQGSSGYTF

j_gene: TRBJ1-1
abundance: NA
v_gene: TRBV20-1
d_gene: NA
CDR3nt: TGCAGTGCCCCCTCCGGCACTGAAGCTTTCTTT
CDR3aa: CSAPSGTEAFF

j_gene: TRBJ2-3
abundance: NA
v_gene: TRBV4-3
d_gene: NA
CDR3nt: TGCGCCAGCAGCCAAGACAGGGAGGGCACAGATACGCAGTATTTT
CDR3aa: CASSQDREGTDTQYF

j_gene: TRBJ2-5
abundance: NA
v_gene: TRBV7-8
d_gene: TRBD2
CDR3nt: TGTGCCAGCAGCTTAGGGGGACTACCAAGTGAGACCCAGTACTTC
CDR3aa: CASSLGGLPSETQYF

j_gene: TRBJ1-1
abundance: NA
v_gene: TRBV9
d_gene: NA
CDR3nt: TGTGCCAGCAGCGCGAAGAGGGGGGGAACTATGAACACTGAAGCTTTCTTT
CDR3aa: CASSAKRGGTMNTEAFF

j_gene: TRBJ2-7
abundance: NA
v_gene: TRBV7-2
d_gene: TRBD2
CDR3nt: TGTGCCAGCAGCTTAAGGCCGACGACACTTAGCGGGAGTTCCTACGAGCAGTACTTC
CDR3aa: CASSLRPTTLSGSSYEQYF

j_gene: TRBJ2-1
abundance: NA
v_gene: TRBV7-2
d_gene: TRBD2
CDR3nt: TGTGCCAGCAGCCCTTGGGGAGGGCAGAGTGAGCAGTTCTTC
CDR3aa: CASSPWGGQSEQFF

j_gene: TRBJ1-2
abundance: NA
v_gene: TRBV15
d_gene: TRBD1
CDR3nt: TGTGCCACCAGCAGAGACAGGGGGCATCGTGGCTACACCTTC
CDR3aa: CATSRDRGHRGYTF

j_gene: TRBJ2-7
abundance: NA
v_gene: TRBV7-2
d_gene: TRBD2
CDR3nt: TGTGCCAGCAGGACTAGCATGAGCTCCTACGAGCAGTACTTC
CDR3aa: CASRTSMSSYEQYF

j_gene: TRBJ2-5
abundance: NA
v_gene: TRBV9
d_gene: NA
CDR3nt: TGTGCCAGCAGCCTCGCCCCCGGACAGGGAGCGGGGAGAGCCGAGACCCAGTACTTC
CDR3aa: CASSLAPGQGAGRAETQYF

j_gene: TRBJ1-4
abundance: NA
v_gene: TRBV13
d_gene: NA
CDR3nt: TGTGCCAGCAGCTTAGCCGGGGAGAATGAAAAACTGTTTTTT
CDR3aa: CASSLAGENEKLFF

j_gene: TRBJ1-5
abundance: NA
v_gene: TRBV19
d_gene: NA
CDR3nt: TGTGCCAGTAGTATACGACAGGGCAATCAGCCCCAGCATTTT
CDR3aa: CASSIRQGNQPQHF

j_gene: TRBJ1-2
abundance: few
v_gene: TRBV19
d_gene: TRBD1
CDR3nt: TGTGCCAGTAGTGCAGGGGGCCTCTATGGCTACACCTTC
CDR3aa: CASSAGGLYGYTF

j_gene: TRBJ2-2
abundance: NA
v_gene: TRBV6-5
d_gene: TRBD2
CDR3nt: TGTGCCAGCAAGGGGATAGCGGGAGAGGGGGGGGAGCTGTTTTTT
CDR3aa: CASKGIAGEGGELFF

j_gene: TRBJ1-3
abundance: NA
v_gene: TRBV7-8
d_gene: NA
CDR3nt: TGTGCCAGCAGCTTGCAGGGTGCCCCCTCTGGAAACACCATATATTTT
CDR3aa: CASSLQGAPSGNTIYF

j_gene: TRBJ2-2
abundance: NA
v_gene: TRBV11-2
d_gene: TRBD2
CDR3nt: TGTGCCAGCAGCCCGAGCGGGAGGGCTACCGGGGAGCTGTTTTTT
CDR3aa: CASSPSGRATGELFF

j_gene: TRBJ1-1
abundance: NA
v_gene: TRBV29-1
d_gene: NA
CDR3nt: TGCAGCGTTTTGTGGAGGAGGAACACTGAAGCTTTCTTT
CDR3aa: CSVLWRRNTEAFF

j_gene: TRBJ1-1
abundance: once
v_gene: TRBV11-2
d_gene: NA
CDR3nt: TGTGCCAGCAGTTCGGATGCCGGGACTGAAGCTTTCTTT
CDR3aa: CASSSDAGTEAFF

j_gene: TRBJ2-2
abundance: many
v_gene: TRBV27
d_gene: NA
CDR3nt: TGTGCCAGCACCCCTGACAGGACAAACACCGGGGAGCTGTTTTTT
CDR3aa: CASTPDRTNTGELFF

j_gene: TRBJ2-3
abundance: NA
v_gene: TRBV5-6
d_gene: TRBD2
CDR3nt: TGTGCCAGCAGCTCCTTAGCGGGAGACACAGATACGCAGTATTTT
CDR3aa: CASSSLAGDTDTQYF

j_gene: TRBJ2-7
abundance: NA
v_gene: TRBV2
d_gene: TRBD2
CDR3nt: TGTGCCAGCACCCTCGGCGGGGGGCCCTACGAGCAGTACTTC
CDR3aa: CASTLGGGPYEQYF

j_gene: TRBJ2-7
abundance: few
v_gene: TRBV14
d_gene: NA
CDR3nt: TGTGCCAGCAGTCAAGGCAGGGTCTACGAGCAGTACTTC
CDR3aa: CASSQGRVYEQYF

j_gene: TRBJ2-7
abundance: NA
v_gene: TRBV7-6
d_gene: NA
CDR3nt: TGTGCCAGCAGCCTCGGGACATTCTCCTACGAGCAGTACTTC
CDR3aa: CASSLGTFSYEQYF

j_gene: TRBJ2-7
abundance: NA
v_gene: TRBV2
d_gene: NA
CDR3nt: TGTGCCAGCAATACAGGCGGATTATACGAGCAGTACTTC
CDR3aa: CASNTGGLYEQYF

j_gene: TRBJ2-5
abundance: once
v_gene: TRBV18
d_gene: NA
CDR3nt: TGTGCCAGCTCACCGCTTCGGGACCAAGAGACCCAGTACTTC
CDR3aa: CASSPLRDQETQYF

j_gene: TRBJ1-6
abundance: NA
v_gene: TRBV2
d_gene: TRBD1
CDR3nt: TGTGCCAGCAGTGAGGACAGGAAACATTCACCCCTCCACTTT
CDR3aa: CASSEDRKHSPLHF

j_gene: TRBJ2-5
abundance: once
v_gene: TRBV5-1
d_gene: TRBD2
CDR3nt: TGCGCCAGCAGCTTGCAGGCGGGAGGTGAGGAGACCCAGTACTTC
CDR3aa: CASSLQAGGEETQYF

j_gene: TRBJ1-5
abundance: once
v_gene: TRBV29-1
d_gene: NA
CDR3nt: TGCAGCGTTGAAGAGGACCCGGGGAAGCCCCAGCATTTT
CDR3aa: CSVEEDPGKPQHF

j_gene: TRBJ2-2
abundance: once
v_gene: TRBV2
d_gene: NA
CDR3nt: TGTGCCAGCATGAGGTCTTCGTCGAACACCGGGGAGCTGTTTTTT
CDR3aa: CASMRSSSNTGELFF

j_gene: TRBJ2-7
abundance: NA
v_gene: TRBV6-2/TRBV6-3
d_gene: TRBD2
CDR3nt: TGTGCCAGCAGCACTCTAGCGGGAGTGTACGAGCAGTACTTC
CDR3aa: CASSTLAGVYEQYF

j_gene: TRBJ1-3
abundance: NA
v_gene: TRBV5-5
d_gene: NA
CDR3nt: TGTGCCAGCAGCTTGGTAGACTGGGGAAACACCATATATTTT
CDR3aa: CASSLVDWGNTIYF

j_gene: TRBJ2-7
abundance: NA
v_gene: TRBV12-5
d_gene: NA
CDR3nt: TGTGCTAGTGGTTTGGTAGATTGGGCTTCCTCCTACGAGCAGTACTTC
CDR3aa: CASGLVDWASSYEQYF

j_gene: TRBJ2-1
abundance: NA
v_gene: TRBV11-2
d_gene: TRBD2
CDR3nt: TGTGCCAGCAGCTTAGACGGGTTGGGCGGGGGAGAGCAGTTCTTC
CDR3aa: CASSLDGLGGGEQFF

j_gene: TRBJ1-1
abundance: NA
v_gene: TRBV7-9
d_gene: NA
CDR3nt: TGTGCCAGCAGTTTAGTCCTCCCGGGGACTGAAGCTTTCTTT
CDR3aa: CASSLVLPGTEAFF

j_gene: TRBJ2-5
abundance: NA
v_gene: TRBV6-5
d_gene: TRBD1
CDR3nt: TGTGCCAGCAGTTTGGACAGGGAAAGGGTGACCCAGTACTTC
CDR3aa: CASSLDRERVTQYF

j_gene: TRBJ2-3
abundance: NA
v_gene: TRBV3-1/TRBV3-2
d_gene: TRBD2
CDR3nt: TGTGCCAGCAGCCAACTAGCGGGGGCAGATACGCAGTATTTT
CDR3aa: CASSQLAGADTQYF

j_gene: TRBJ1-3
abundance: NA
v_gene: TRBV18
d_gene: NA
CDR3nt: TGTGCCAGCTCACCCGACAGACGCTCTGGAAACACCATATATTTT
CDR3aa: CASSPDRRSGNTIYF

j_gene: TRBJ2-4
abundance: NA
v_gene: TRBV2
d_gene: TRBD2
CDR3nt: TGTGCCAGCAAAGCCCCGGGACTAGCGGGAGTTGGAGCCAAAAACATTCAGTACTTC
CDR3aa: CASKAPGLAGVGAKNIQYF